The 22 T cell receptor beta chains below were found in one sample sequenced in a study of early T cells in non-severe SARS-CoV-2 infection. TCRdb reprocessed the 5' RACE reads via MiXCR and lists one record per CDR3 protein. The data show approximately 80,000 distinct CDR3 sequences, about an eighth seen once. The specimen was whole blood. These receptors were taken from an adult who was a healthcare worker with PCR-confirmed SARS-CoV-2 infection or an uninfected control (not recorded which).

The chain links TRBV2 to TRBJ1-5, with D unclear. CDR3 size: 13 residues. In germline, CDR1 is SNHLY, CDR2 FYNNEI. Trimming stripped 5 bases from V and 1 base from J, with 6 bases between. CDR3 in amino acids: CASSKQSNQPQHF. The CDR3 nucleotides read TGTGCCAGCAGTAAACAGAGCAATCAGCCCCAGCATTTT.

This clonotype was observed many times. The chain couples TRBV12-3 or TRBV12-4 to TRBJ2-7; 8 positions match TRBD2. The CDR3 sequence is 15 residues long. V dropped 5 bases and J dropped 5; count of bases not matched to a gene: 11. For the CDR3, the DNA is TGTGCCAGCAGTCCGAGCGGGAGTGGTTCAAACGAGCAGTACTTC. Translating it yields CASSPSGSGSNEQYF.

V gene TRBV2 combines with J gene TRBJ2-1, with 12 positions matching TRBD2. This CDR3 contains 15 residues. Trimming removed 7 bases from V and 6 bases from J; junction bases left unmatched: 7. Germline-derived CDR1 and CDR2 are SNHLY and FYNNEI. The DNA for the CDR3 is TGTGCCAGCATTAGGACTAGCGGGGTGTCCAATGAGCAGTTCTTC. Its translation: CASIRTSGVSNEQFF. Using reference TRBV2 and TRBJ2-1 for the parts outside the CDR3, the full variable domain is EPEVTQTPSHQVTQMGQEVILRCVPISNHLYFYWYRQILGQKVEFLVSFYNNEISEKSEIFDDQFSVERPDGSNFTLKIRSTKLEDSAMYFCASIRTSGVSNEQFFGPGTRLTVL.

The rearrangement links TRBV3-1 to TRBJ2-1, with TRBD2 matching over 9 bases. V gave up 6 bases and J gave up 8 bases; unmatched junction bases: 17. The CDR3 totals 17 residues. The germline V gene encodes CDR1 LGHDT and CDR2 YNNKEL (reference sequence). CDR3 coding DNA: TGTGCCAGCAGTCTCCGGGCTAGCGGGAATAGGTTCGATGAGCAGTTCTTC. This codes for CASSLRASGNRFDEQFF.

In its sample, this clonotype was seen a few times. CDR3 coding DNA: TGTGCCAGCAGAAAGGGCAGGGGCTCGGGTTTGGACGAGCAGTACTTC. As protein: CASRKGRGSGLDEQYF. The chain recombines TRBV6-5 with TRBJ2-7; possible D gene TRBD1, 6 bases. The CDR3 runs to 16 residues. V was shortened by 6 bases and J by 5 bases, with 23 bases between the two germline ends. Germline lookup yields CDR1 MNHEY and CDR2 SVGAGI.

This clonotype was counted only a few times. This chain uses TRBV6-1 with TRBJ2-7, with D tentatively TRBD2 (5 bases). CDR1 MNHNS and CDR2 SASEGT come from the germline V gene. This CDR3 region has 14 residues. With 6 bases removed from V and 1 base from J, the gap between germline ends came to 13 bases. CDR3 DNA: TGTGCCAGCAGGCGGGTTGGTCTATCCTACGAGCAGTACTTC. It encodes CASRRVGLSYEQYF.

This clonotype was counted at least ten times. The gene calls are TRBV25-1 and TRBJ1-4; 7 bases match TRBD1. Germline V CDR1 and CDR2: MGHDK, SYGVNS. This CDR3 has 15 residues. V lost 1 base, J lost 7 bases, and 6 bases stayed unmatched. The CDR3 sequence: CASSEFAGGSEKLFF. The CDR3, as DNA: TGTGCCAGCAGTGAATTCGCAGGGGGAAGTGAAAAACTGTTTTTT.

This clonotype has only a few counts. The rearrangement uses TRBV18 and TRBJ2-7; the match to TRBD1 covers 11 bases. This CDR3 has 15 amino acids. V trimming: 0 bases; J trimming: 7 bases; junction bases outside the gene matches: 5. CDR1 is KGHSH, CDR2 LQKENI, per germline. In DNA, the CDR3 is TGTGCCAGCTCACCACCGGGACAGGGGGGTATGGAGCAGTACTTC. Its translation: CASSPPGQGGMEQYF.

About this clonotype itself: Being one base from a much bigger clone, this may be a read error. The rearrangement joins TRBV30 to TRBJ2-7, with D maybe TRBD1 (6 bases). The CDR3 contains 12 residues. Trimming cost V 5 bases and J 7 bases, with 15 bases left between them. Germline CDR1 is GTSNPN and CDR2 is SVGIG (reference sequence). The CDR3, as DNA: TGTGCCTGGGGGACATGGGGCAGAGAGCAGTACTTC. Translation: CAWGTWGREQYF.

J is TRBJ2-5 and V is TRBV28; weak D call: TRBD2 (6 bases). CDR3 length: 15 amino acids. Germline lookup yields CDR1 MDHEN and CDR2 SYDVKM. The ends were cut back, 5 bases at V and 2 bases at J, with 15 bases in the middle. CDR3 amino acids: CASSLRLGPQETQYF. Written as DNA, the CDR3 is TGTGCCAGCAGTCTGCGACTAGGGCCACAAGAGACCCAGTACTTC.

The chain recombines TRBV29-1 with TRBJ2-7, with 9 bases fitting TRBD1. With 8 bases clipped from V and 4 bases from J, the junction kept 21 bases outside the gene matches. Germline V gives CDR1 SQVTM, CDR2 ANQGSEA. CDR3 length: 17 amino acids. The CDR3 here is CSTQGALKEGASYEQYF. The DNA of the CDR3 is TGCAGCACACAGGGGGCCCTTAAAGAGGGAGCATCGTACGAGCAGTACTTC.

This clonotype was recorded many times. The genes are TRBV5-5 and TRBJ2-5; 12 bases line up with TRBD2. After removal of 4 bases from V and 4 bases from J, the junction contained 5 bases not matched to a gene. Germline V gene sequence: CDR1 SGHKS, CDR2 YYEKEE (reference sequence). CDR3 size: 15 residues. DNA for the CDR3: TGTGCCAGCAGCGGCGGACTAGCGGGAAGAGAGACCCAGTACTTC. Amino acids: CASSGGLAGRETQYF.

In this sample, this clonotype turned up many times. This chain links TRBV6-1 with TRBJ2-7, with D maybe TRBD2 (5 bases). Per germline, CDR1 MNHNS and CDR2 SASEGT. This CDR3 contains 12 residues. Trimming left V 11 bases short and J 3 bases short, with 14 bases between. The chain's CDR3 is CAAGDIHYEQYF. The CDR3 nucleotides are TGTGCCGCGGGCGACATTCACTACGAGCAGTACTTC.

The J gene is TRBJ1-2, the V gene TRBV6-1; D gene uncertain. This CDR3 has 13 residues. CDR1 MNHNS and CDR2 SASEGT come from the germline V gene. The V end was cut by 6 bases, the J end by 7 bases, with 15 bases between. The CDR3: CASSYGDVRGYTF. The CDR3 DNA sequence: TGTGCCAGCAGCTATGGAGATGTCCGTGGCTACACCTTC.

This clonotype was counted a few times. At one boundary the junction diverges from the germline segment, which might be a read error. V usage is TRBV3-1 and J usage is TRBJ2-3, with TRBD2 matching over 9 bases. This CDR3 region has 15 residues. Germline-derived CDR1 and CDR2 are LGHDT and YNNKEL (reference sequence). In DNA form, the CDR3 reads TGTGCCAGCAGCCAAGCCGGGACTAGCAGAGATACGCAGTATTTT. Translated, it gives CASSQAGTSRDTQYF.

This clonotype turned up a few times. J is TRBJ1-2 and V is TRBV6-1, with a weak D call TRBD1 (5 bases). Germline lookup yields CDR1 MNHNS and CDR2 SASEGT. V shed 5 bases and J shed 4 bases, with 23 bases lying between them. The CDR3 sequence is 17 residues long. In nucleotides, the CDR3 is TGTGCCAGCAGTCAACGGGGAGGGGTTGTCTGGATCTATGGCTACACCTTC. Its translation is CASSQRGGVVWIYGYTF.

This clonotype has a count of ten or more. The chain has TRBV27 and TRBJ2-7; 8 nucleotides match TRBD2. J was trimmed by 2 bases and V by 2 bases; bases with no gene match: 5. This CDR3 is 15 amino acids long. Germline CDR1 is MNHEY and CDR2 is SMNVEV (reference sequence). The CDR3 bases are TGTGCCAGCAGTTTAGTGGCGGGGGGCCCCTACGAGCAGTACTTC. It is translated as CASSLVAGGPYEQYF.

The chain joins TRBV30 to TRBJ2-7; perhaps D is TRBD1 or TRBD2 (5 bases each). Germline CDR1 reads GTSNPN; CDR2 reads SVGIG (reference sequence). The CDR3 totals 14 residues. Trimming left V 2 bases short and J 6 bases short, with 17 bases between. Here the CDR3 reads CAWSPGTLGGEQYF. The CDR3 DNA sequence: TGTGCCTGGAGTCCCGGGACCCTAGGAGGCGAGCAGTACTTC.

This clonotype showed up many times. The gene calls are TRBV12-3 or TRBV12-4 and TRBJ1-6, with 9 bases aligning to TRBD1. This CDR3 spans 15 amino acids. Trimming cost V 8 bases and J 10 bases; bases outside gene matches: 12. The CDR3 spells CASGLGQGVRSPLHF. DNA for the CDR3: TGTGCCAGCGGCTTGGGACAGGGCGTTCGGTCACCCCTCCACTTT.

This clonotype was counted a few times. The chain recombines TRBV5-1 with TRBJ2-3, with D possibly being TRBD1 or TRBD2 (5 bases each). Germline loops: CDR1 SGHRS, CDR2 YFSETQ. The V and J ends lost 7 bases and 2 bases respectively, with 11 bases between them. CDR3 length equals 13 residues. CDR3 in DNA: TGCGCCAGCGGGACCGAGTACACAGATACGCAGTATTTT. Amino acid sequence: CASGTEYTDTQYF.

In this sample, this clonotype turned up a few times. The chain combines TRBV2 with TRBJ2-3; 9 bases fit TRBD2. The CDR3 runs to 15 residues. With V trimmed by 6 bases and J by 9 bases, 13 bases remained unmatched. CDR1 and CDR2 from the germline V gene are SNHLY and FYNNEI. CDR3 nucleotides: TGTGCCAGCAGAGGACTAGCGCCGCAGCGGCAAACGCAGTATTTT. Its protein product is CASRGLAPQRQTQYF.

J is TRBJ2-1 and V is TRBV10-2, with TRBD2 identical over 8 bases. V lost 5 bases and J lost 6; bases outside the gene matches: 6. There are 14 residues in the CDR3. The germline CDR1 and CDR2 sequences are WSHSY and SAAADI. CDR3 region: CASSWTSPGNEQFF. DNA of the CDR3: TGCGCCAGCAGTTGGACTAGCCCTGGCAATGAGCAGTTCTTC.